The following is a T cell receptor (beta chain) sequence with its context. The data were taken from a study of blood T cell repertoires in COVID-19. Looking at the study overall: Sites across the United States, Italy and Spain contributed samples from acute and convalescent COVID-19.

Methods used by the authors: Reference gene primer amplification in the assay estimated nucleated cell counts. Method: immunoSEQ multiplex PCR; TCRdb's copy keeps in-frame clones and lacks some. The DNA was the basis for D and trimming; V, J and clone size are from that table. The sample has around 140,000 clones, roughly 88% seen once; the top ten hold 1.8%. The germline V gene encodes CDR1 SQVTM and CDR2 ANQGSEA. Trimming left V 6 bases short and J 6 bases short, with 15 bases between. CDR3 length: 13 residues. V usage is TRBV29-1 and J usage is TRBJ1-5; no clear D. Sequences were obtained from peripheral blood. This receptor was identified in an older man with acute or convalescent COVID-19. In DNA, the CDR3 is TGCAGCGTGGGGAGAGATGCGGGTCAGCCCCAGCATTTT. The encoded protein is CSVGRDAGQPQHF. The whole variable domain, remainder taken from reference TRBV29-1 and TRBJ1-5, is SAVISQKPSRDICQRGTSLTIQCQVDSQVTMMFWYRQQPGQSLTLIATANQGSEATYESGFVIDKFPISRPNLTFSTLTVSNMSPEDSSIYLCSVGRDAGQPQHFGDGTRLSIL.